The 6 T cell receptor beta chains given below trace back to one sample, sequenced in a study of cytomegalovirus exposure and HLA in healthy donors. This PCR relied on a set of 60 Vbeta primers and 13 Jbeta primers. TCRdb's table, derived via immunoSEQ multiplex PCR, lists solely in-frame clones and lacks some. Here the sample spans about 250,000 clones, roughly 84% being singletons. What was sequenced was PBMCs. The receptor set was obtained from a girl aged 2 to 9 in good health and CMV-seronegative.

Remarks on this clone: An end of the junction differs from the germline gene, which may be a read error. The CDR3 reads CASREDTGVSGYTF. CDR3 nucleotide sequence: TGTGCCAGCAGGGAAGATACAGGGGTGTCTGGCTACACCTTC. This sequence joins TRBV2 and TRBJ1-2, with TRBD1 matching 7 bases. Looked up from germline, CDR1 is SNHLY and CDR2 is FYNNEI. The CDR3 spans 14 residues.

This sequence joins TRBV11-2 and TRBJ1-2, with 8 positions matching TRBD1. V gave up 5 bases and J gave up 5 bases; unmatched junction bases: 4. The CDR3 runs 13 residues. The germline CDR1 and CDR2 sequences are SGHAT and FQNNGV. This CDR3 reads CASSQDRVYGYTF. The CDR3 nucleotides read TGTGCCAGCAGCCAGGACAGGGTATATGGCTACACCTTC. The full variable domain, with the rest looked up from reference TRBV11-2 and TRBJ1-2, is EAGVAQSPRYKIIEKRQSVAFWCNPISGHATLYWYQQILGQGPKLLIQFQNNGVVDDSQLPKDRFSAERLKGVDSTLKIQPAKLEDSAVYLCASSQDRVYGYTFGSGTRLTVV.

A single count supports this clone. This chain joins TRBV5-1 and TRBJ2-1, with 8 positions matching TRBD1. CDR1 is SGHRS, CDR2 YFSETQ, per germline. With 4 bases clipped from V and 14 bases from J, the junction kept 8 bases outside the gene matches. The CDR3 loop spans 12 amino acids. The CDR3 region is CASSRDRGGEFF. As DNA, the CDR3 is TGCGCCAGCAGCCGTGACAGGGGTGGGGAGTTCTTC.

This chain connects TRBV5-1 to TRBJ2-5, with TRBD1 matching 7 bases. Trimming took 7 bases from V and 1 from J; bases not matched to a gene: 1. This CDR3 has 12 residues. Per the germline V gene, CDR1 is SGHRS and CDR2 is YFSETQ. In DNA form, the CDR3 reads TGCGCCAGCCGACAGGGCCAAGAGACCCAGTACTTC. Its translation is CASRQGQETQYF.

The CDR3 coding sequence is TGTGCCAGTAGTGACGGACAGGGGTCCACTGAAGCTTTCTTT. Amino acid sequence: CASSDGQGSTEAFF. This chain connects TRBV19 to TRBJ1-1, with 9 bases that match TRBD1. The CDR3 is made up of 14 amino acids. Germline V gives CDR1 LNHDA, CDR2 SQIVND (reference sequence). V was pared by 5 bases and J by 4 bases, with 5 bases of the junction left unmatched.

This rearrangement joins TRBV11-2 to TRBJ1-1, with 8 bases aligning to TRBD1. CDR3 length: 15 amino acids. Germline CDR1 and CDR2: SGHAT and FQNNGV. V shed 3 bases and J 3 bases; nucleotides not matched to a gene: 6. DNA of the CDR3: TGTGCCAGCAGCTTCAGGGGGCGCTCGGACACTGAAGCTTTCTTT. Translating gives CASSFRGRSDTEAFF.